The 9 T cell receptor beta chains given below trace back to one sample, sequenced in a study of blood T cells in healthy people across ages. A second about 7 to 11 cycle PCR used barcoded and J-beta primers. One entry per CDR3 protein results from TCRdb running MiXCR on the 5' RACE reads. The sample consists of about 510,000 distinct CDR3 sequences, about 28% of them appearing once. The data also belong to a second study, concerning T cells of mothers and their children.

The sequenced sample was blood. The receptors shown here come from a boy between 2 and 10 years old in good health.

V and J are TRBV7-2 and TRBJ2-7; tentatively, D is TRBD1 or TRBD2 (6 bases each). Trimming stripped 5 bases from V and 2 bases from J, with 13 bases between. The CDR3 extends over 14 amino acids. The germline V gene encodes CDR1 SGHTA and CDR2 FQGNSA. CDR3 loop: CASSGGGAPYEQYF. Here the CDR3 DNA reads TGTGCCAGCAGCGGAGGGGGAGCCCCCTACGAGCAGTACTTC.

Only a few counts were recorded for this clonotype. The chain is built from TRBV20-1 and TRBJ2-3, with TRBD2 as a possible D gene (6 bases). The V and J ends lost 0 bases and 0 bases respectively, with 13 bases between them. The CDR3 covers 16 residues. CDR1 is DFQATT and CDR2 is SNEGSKA in the germline V gene (reference sequence). CDR3 amino acids: CSARDFRTTSTDTQYF. The CDR3 DNA follows: TGCAGTGCTAGAGATTTCAGGACTACGAGCACAGATACGCAGTATTTT.

The table lists this clonotype with a few counts. This chain links TRBV29-1 with TRBJ2-7, with D maybe TRBD1 (6 bases). CDR3 length: 12 residues. V was pared by 4 bases and J by 2 bases, with 9 bases between. In germline, CDR1 is SQVTM, CDR2 ANQGSEA. The CDR3 DNA reads as TGCAGCGTTGTTCAGGGGACCTACGAGCAGTACTTC. It yields the protein CSVVQGTYEQYF.

The V and J genes are TRBV10-1 and TRBJ2-1, with D perhaps TRBD1 (5 bases). Trimming took off 4 bases at V and 9 bases at J, with 13 bases between the two ends. From germline, CDR1 is WNHNN and CDR2 SYGVQD (reference sequence). This CDR3 region has 13 residues. CDR3 in DNA: TGCGCCAGCAGTGCTGGCAGGGCGGCTGAGCAGTTCTTC. The encoded protein is CASSAGRAAEQFF.

This clonotype was picked up a small number of times. The genes are TRBV20-1 and TRBJ1-1; TRBD1 matches at 9 bases. With V trimmed by 6 bases and J by 3 bases, 5 bases remained unmatched. The CDR3 is 13 amino acids. CDR1 and CDR2 (germline): DFQATT, SNEGSKA (reference sequence). The CDR3 sequence is CSAGTGRDTEAFF. CDR3 nucleotides: TGCAGTGCCGGGACAGGGAGGGACACTGAAGCTTTCTTT.

There are a few counts of this clonotype. The chain couples TRBV18 to TRBJ2-1, with unresolved D. Germline V lookup: CDR1 KGHSH, CDR2 LQKENI. The CDR3 runs 13 residues. Trimming stripped 1 base from V and 5 bases from J, with 6 bases between. The CDR3 coding sequence is TGTGCCAGCTCACCACGACGGGACAATGAGCAGTTCTTC. Amino acids: CASSPRRDNEQFF.

This clonotype was observed a few times. V is TRBV27 and J is TRBJ1-2; D possibly corresponds to TRBD1 (6 bases). V lost 8 bases and J lost 4, with 17 bases in between. Germline values: CDR1 MNHEY, CDR2 SMNVEV (reference sequence). This CDR3 comprises 14 residues. For the CDR3, the DNA is TGTGCCAGCTCCCGCGAGGGAGGGGGCTATGGCTACACCTTC. Protein: CASSREGGGYGYTF.

The chain recombines TRBV7-3 with TRBJ1-2; maybe TRBD1 (5 bases). CDR3 length equals 15 residues. The ends were cut back, 3 bases at V and 4 bases at J, with 15 bases in the middle. Germline CDR1 is SGHTA and CDR2 is FQGTGA. In DNA form, the CDR3 reads TGTGCCAGCAGCTTTACAGGTCTTACAGGCTATGGCTACACCTTC. It codes for CASSFTGLTGYGYTF.

In this sample, this clonotype turned up a few times. The V call is TRBV5-1, the J call TRBJ1-2; D call uncertain. Germline values: CDR1 SGHRS, CDR2 YFSETQ. Between the trimmed V and J ends, which lost 5 bases and 7 bases, there was a span of 18 bases. The CDR3 is made up of 14 amino acids. CDR3 sequence: CASSSLAGRSGYTF. CDR3 DNA: TGCGCCAGCAGTTCCTTGGCGGGGAGAAGTGGCTACACCTTC.